This is a list of T cell receptor beta chains from one sample in a study of shared clonotypes between healthy human individuals. Repertoires were generated with immunoSEQ multiplex PCR, while TCRdb's copy carries only in-frame clones and drops some. Of about 820,000 clones in the sample, around 93% were seen once. The source material was naive CD8+ T cells sorted from blood. The receptors originated from a man younger than 45 in good health. CDR3s include the opening cysteine and the closing phenylalanine or tryptophan. D genes are given only for firm matches. The size of a clone is reported for some rows only, either as once, few or many, or as a class for expanded clones.

V gene	J gene	clone size	D gene	CDR3 DNA	CDR3 protein
TRBV7-9	TRBJ2-5	NA	NA	TGTGCCAGCAGCGGACTCGGAAACCAAGAGACCCAGTACTTC	CASSGLGNQETQYF
TRBV7-9	TRBJ2-1	once	NA	TGTGCCAGCAGCGCTGAGACTAGCTCCTACAATGAGCAGTTCTTC	CASSAETSSYNEQFF
TRBV7-9	TRBJ2-5	NA	NA	TGTGCCAGCACCTGGACGGAAGAGACCCAGTACTTC	CASTWTEETQYF
TRBV19	TRBJ2-3	NA	TRBD1	TGTGCCAGTAGCCCTACAGGGGCCACAGATACGCAGTATTTT	CASSPTGATDTQYF
TRBV6-5	TRBJ2-7	NA	NA	TGTGCCAGCAGTTTTTTCTCCAAGAGCTCCTACGAGCAGTACTTC	CASSFFSKSSYEQYF
TRBV15	TRBJ2-1	NA	NA	TGTGCCACCAGCAGCGGGTTACACAATGAGCAGTTCTTC	CATSSGLHNEQFF
TRBV7-9	TRBJ2-5	once	TRBD1	TGTGCCAGCAGCTTGGCCGTGGGACAGGGGAAAGAGACCCAGTACTTC	CASSLAVGQGKETQYF
TRBV5-4	TRBJ2-7	NA	TRBD2	TGTGCCAGCAGCATAATATCCGGGACTAGCTCCTACGAGCAGTACTTC	CASSIISGTSSYEQYF
TRBV4-3	TRBJ1-5	once	NA	TGCGCCAGCAGCCAAGATCTCCGGCAGGGGCATCAGCCCCAGCATTTT	CASSQDLRQGHQPQHF
TRBV23-1	TRBJ2-3	NA	NA	TGCGCCAGCAGTCAATCGCCCGGGATTGCGAGCACAGATACGCAGTATTTT	CASSQSPGIASTDTQYF
TRBV9	TRBJ2-1	NA	TRBD2	TGTGCCAGCAGCCTAGAGGGGACTAGCGGGAGAGGTGAGCAGTTCTTC	CASSLEGTSGRGEQFF
TRBV19	TRBJ2-1	NA	NA	TGTGCCAGTAGTATGGGCAGGTACAATGAGCAGTTCTTC	CASSMGRYNEQFF
TRBV7-9	TRBJ1-5	few	TRBD1	TGTGCCAGCAGTCGCGATGGCGAAACCCAGGGGGTAAAGCATTTT	CASSRDGETQGVKHF